Listed below are T cell receptor beta chains from one sample, sequenced in a study of control samples from healthy donors and cancer patients. Profiling relied on immunoSEQ multiplex PCR, and the TCRdb table lists in-frame clones only, not all of them. The sample records about 180,000 clones, almost 90% being singletons. The sequenced sample consisted of blood. Receptors were obtained from a woman between 45 and 60 years old in good health. The CDR3 runs from the conserved cysteine through the conserved F or W. A D gene is named only where the DNA matches it firmly.

NA	TRBV3-1/TRBV3-2	TRBJ2-7	CASSSRTVASSYEQYF	TGTGCCAGCAGCTCTCGGACGGTTGCCAGCTCCTACGAGCAGTACTTC
NA	TRBV6-4	TRBJ2-3	CASSESVEGTDTQYF	TGTGCCAGCAGTGAGTCGGTGGAGGGCACAGATACGCAGTATTTT
NA	TRBV5-1	TRBJ2-6	CASSLSVQGSGANVLTF	TGCGCCAGCAGCTTATCTGTTCAGGGCTCTGGGGCCAACGTCCTGACTTTC
NA	TRBV29-1	TRBJ2-7	CSVERDYEQYF	TGCAGCGTTGAACGGGATTACGAGCAGTACTTC
NA	TRBV4-3	TRBJ1-3	CASSQNTGISGNTIYF	TGCGCCAGCAGCCAAAACACAGGGATTTCTGGAAACACCATATATTTT
NA	TRBV24-1	TRBJ2-1	CATSDQLGGHLDYNEQFF	TGTGCCACCAGTGATCAACTCGGGGGTCACCTTGATTACAATGAGCAGTTCTTC
NA	TRBV4-3	TRBJ1-2	CASSQVVGEGFGYTF	TGCGCCAGCAGCCAAGTGGTGGGGGAGGGTTTTGGCTACACCTTC
NA	TRBV7-9	TRBJ2-3	CASSLVGVPDTQYF	TGTGCCAGCAGCTTAGTAGGGGTTCCAGATACGCAGTATTTT
NA	TRBV5-8	TRBJ1-2	CASSLVPERYGYTF	TGTGCCAGCAGCTTGGTACCGGAGAGGTATGGCTACACCTTC
NA	TRBV21-1	TRBJ2-5	CASSGLPGTGGETQYF	TGTGCCAGCAGCGGACTGCCTGGGACAGGGGGAGAGACCCAGTACTTC
NA	TRBV5-1	TRBJ1-3	CASSLAGIDGNTIYF	TGCGCCAGCAGCTTGGCAGGAATTGACGGAAACACCATATATTTT